This TCR beta chain stems from a study of blood T cell repertoires in COVID-19. Overall study context: T cells, B-cell-depleted T cells, or PBMCs provided the cDNA or gDNA that served as material.

Clones were sequenced by immunoSEQ multiplex PCR, and TCRdb holds only the in-frame ones, with some missing. Of some 530,000 clones listed, approximately 83% are singletons. The CDR3 is 15 residues long. V gave up 4 bases and J gave up 0 bases, with 13 bases separating them. The germline V gene encodes CDR1 SGDLS and CDR2 YYNGEE. The chain joins TRBV9 to TRBJ1-1, with a possible D match to TRBD1 (5 bases). The sequence was collected from a human donor in a cohort sampled during active COVID-19. The sequencing sample was made of peripheral blood. The CDR3 loop is CASSPRQSMNTEAFF. CDR3 DNA: TGTGCCAGCAGCCCCAGACAGTCTATGAACACTGAAGCTTTCTTT.